Below, 7 T cell receptor beta chains from the same sample are listed, as sequenced in a study of blood T cell repertoires in COVID-19. Produced via immunoSEQ multiplex PCR; TCRdb's table is partial and in-frame only. The sample has 35,000 to 50,000 clones, around 88% seen once. Sequencing was carried out using peripheral blood. These receptors originate from a human donor in a cohort sampled during active COVID-19.

This chain connects TRBV9 to TRBJ1-2; 7 bases are shared with TRBD1. The CDR3 covers 16 residues. The V and J ends lost 0 bases and 4 bases, in that order; junction bases with no gene match: 9. Germline V gene lookup returns CDR1 SGDLS and CDR2 YYNGEE. CDR3 nucleotides: TGTGCCAGCAGCGTAGGAGGACAGGACTATTCCTATGGCTACACCTTC. Protein: CASSVGGQDYSYGYTF. Drawing the rest from reference TRBV9 and TRBJ1-2, the complete variable domain is DSGVTQTPKHLITATGQRVTLRCSPRSGDLSVYWYQQSLDQGLQFLIQYYNGEERAKGNILERFSAQQFPDLHSELNLSSLELGDSALYFCASSVGGQDYSYGYTFGSGTRLTVV.

The V and J genes are TRBV24-1 and TRBJ2-3; possibly TRBD2 for D (6 bases). V was shortened by 4 bases and J by 2 bases, with 12 bases between the two germline ends. Germline CDR1 KGHDR, CDR2 SFDVKD. The CDR3 extends over 15 amino acids. As DNA, the CDR3 is TGTGCCACCAGTGACGGACTAACCAACACAGATACGCAGTATTTT. Its protein product is CATSDGLTNTDTQYF.

The chain is built from TRBV29-1 and TRBJ1-2; 10 nucleotides agree with TRBD1. This CDR3 contains 15 residues. The germline gives CDR1 SQVTM, CDR2 ANQGSEA. After removal of 2 bases from V and 2 bases from J, the junction contained 5 bases not matched to a gene. This chain's CDR3 is CSVELMDRGNYGYTF. The CDR3 DNA reads as TGCAGCGTTGAATTGATGGACAGGGGGAACTATGGCTACACCTTC.

The J gene is TRBJ2-5, the V gene TRBV7-9, with 10 bases fitting TRBD1. V was pared by 5 bases and J by 5 bases, with 8 bases of the junction left unmatched. The CDR3 totals 15 residues. Germline values: CDR1 SEHNR, CDR2 FQNEAQ (reference sequence). This CDR3 is CASSAGQGNEETQYF. In DNA form, the CDR3 reads TGTGCCAGCAGCGCGGGACAGGGGAACGAGGAGACCCAGTACTTC.

Regarding this clone: Germline and junction disagree at one end, which may indicate a read error. This sequence joins TRBV7-6 and TRBJ1-5; TRBD1 aligns across 9 bases. The germline gives CDR1 SGHVS, CDR2 FNYEAQ. The CDR3 consists of 16 residues. Here the CDR3 reads CASRLLSDRGKQPQHF. The CDR3 coding sequence is TGTGCCAGCAGACTACTATCGGACAGGGGCAAACAGCCCCAGCATTTT.

This chain joins TRBV2 and TRBJ2-1, with TRBD2 matching over 12 bases. This CDR3 has 17 residues. Germline V gene data show CDR1 as SNHLY and CDR2 as FYNNEI. Trimming at V came to 5 bases and at J to 0 bases, leaving 5 bases not matched to a gene. CDR3 sequence reads: CASSKRTSGVSYNEQFF. Here the CDR3 DNA reads TGTGCCAGCAGTAAACGGACTAGCGGGGTCTCCTACAATGAGCAGTTCTTC.

The chain joins TRBV11-2 to TRBJ1-1; D is unresolved. Looked up from germline, CDR1 is SGHAT and CDR2 is FQNNGV. V shed 0 bases and J shed 3 bases, with 14 bases lying between them. CDR3 length: 16 residues. The CDR3 bases are TGTGCCAGCAGCTTAGAATTCGGCCGGGTACACACTGAAGCTTTCTTT. The encoded protein is CASSLEFGRVHTEAFF. Full variable domain (rest looked up from reference TRBV11-2 and TRBJ1-1): EAGVAQSPRYKIIEKRQSVAFWCNPISGHATLYWYQQILGQGPKLLIQFQNNGVVDDSQLPKDRFSAERLKGVDSTLKIQPAKLEDSAVYLCASSLEFGRVHTEAFFGQGTRLTVV.